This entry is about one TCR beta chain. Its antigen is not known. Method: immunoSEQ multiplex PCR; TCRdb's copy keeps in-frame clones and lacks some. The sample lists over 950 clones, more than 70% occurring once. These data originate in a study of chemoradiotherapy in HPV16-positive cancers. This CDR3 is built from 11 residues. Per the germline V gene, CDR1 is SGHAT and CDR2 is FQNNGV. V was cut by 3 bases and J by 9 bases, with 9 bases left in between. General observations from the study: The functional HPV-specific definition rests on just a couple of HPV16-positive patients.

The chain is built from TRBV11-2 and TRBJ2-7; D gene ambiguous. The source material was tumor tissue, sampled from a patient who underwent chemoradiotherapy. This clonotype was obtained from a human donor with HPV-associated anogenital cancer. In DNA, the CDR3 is TGTGCCAGCAGCTTGTGGGGTGTGCAGTACTTC. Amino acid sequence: CASSLWGVQYF.